What follows describes a single TCR beta chain. There is no known antigen for this receptor. The input lacks base qualities; no much larger clone sits a single base away. The time point tag for this specimen amounts to: week 47, end of study. A 20-mer mutant IDH1 peptide at 300 micrograms in Montanide made up each vaccine dose, which was injected subcutaneously together with topical imiquimod. Patients were given eight vaccinations, in weeks 1, 3, 5, 7, 11, 15, 19 and 23, which matched visits V03 through V10. Newly diagnosed WHO grade 3 or 4 IDH1-mutant astrocytomas showing loss of nuclear ATRX were present in the donors. The samples were drawn from NOA16, a multicentre, single-arm, open-label phase I trial in Germany that tested a mutant IDH1 peptide vaccine in humans for the first time. Genomic DNA for TCRB sequencing was isolated from EDTA blood with the DNeasy Blood and Tissue Kit. The data are from a study of a mutant IDH1 vaccine in newly diagnosed glioma (dated by TCRdb to 2020 to 2022). About the study as a whole: In the chemotherapy-containing groups, vaccination started alongside temozolomide cycles, whereas in patients who had radiotherapy alone it started 4-6 weeks after radiotherapy. Longitudinal TCRB deep sequencing was done for some 25 treated patients, wherever samples were available for exploratory analyses. Peripheral blood was collected at six visits: V03 (baseline), V05, V07, V10, V12 and V13. The week-35 safety follow-up took place at visit V12, and the week-47 end of study took place at visit V13. The roughly 33 treated patients were approximately 62% male and roughly 38% female, with a mean age of approximately 40 years. Prior to enrollment, patients had been given standard therapy consisting of radiotherapy alone, temozolomide alone, or radiochemotherapy with temozolomide, with the combination given to most patients.

The germline V gene provides CDR1 SNHLY and CDR2 FYNNEI. Counted from cysteine to phenylalanine, this CDR3 has 14 amino acids. The sequence is cut down to CDR3 DNA, 42 bases in frame from base 1. The germline ends are 15 bases apart after V is trimmed by 6 bases and J by 4 bases. The library relied on the immunoSEQ multiplex PCR assay. The hsTCRB Kit was used according to the manufacturer's protocol to amplify rearranged TCR beta chain sequences. Sequencing of TCRB libraries was carried out on an Illumina MiSeq. The authors' pipeline ran thus. Demultiplexing, trimming and gene mapping were performed with the kit vendor's proprietary platform. In TCRdb, the immuneACCESS table is reduced to in-frame sequences with V and J assigned. These tables do not hold every clone; where another copy was compared, an unresolved V gene accounts for under half, and the others remain unexplained. That table supplies the V and J calls and clone size; D and trimming were determined from the DNA. The sample table records around 40,000 clones; around 82% of these occur just once. The top ten clonotypes cover 18% of the sample.

Results and caveats for the whole study, not just this receptor: Changes in the top peripheral T cell clonotypes picked up by TCRB sequencing did not appear to be linked to pseudoprogression. Availability determined which PBMC samples were chosen for TCRB deep sequencing. Across multiple MHC alleles, vaccine-induced immune responses were seen in more than 90% of patients. The authors stated that sample limitations prevented analyses of patient blood samples from being reproduced.

The clonotype comes from a man aged 18 to 30 with glioma. Some clones in this sample may be carry-over from other donors' samples. The chain employs TRBV2 and TRBJ1-2; TRBD1 is perhaps the D gene, given 6 matching bases. The input for sequencing was PBMCs, taken from a glioma patient whose treatment included an IDH1 peptide vaccine. CDR3 reads: CASSRPGQPYGYTF. DNA sequence: TGTGCCAGCAGCCGCCCGGGACAACCCTATGGCTACACCTTC.